This record covers a single TCR beta chain. No antigen is known for it. The CDR3 loop spans 13 amino acids. Germline V gene lookup returns CDR1 SGHNT and CDR2 YYREEE (reference sequence). V was pared by 3 bases and J by 9 bases, with 6 bases of the junction left unmatched. Data came from immunoSEQ multiplex PCR; TCRdb stores just in-frame clones and leaves some out. The table records 25,000 to 35,000 clones, about 90% of them present only once. These data are taken from a study of T cells in localized non-small cell lung cancer. General observations from the study: Because researchers sequenced only one region of the tumor, heterogeneity is still possible. Patients showing higher blood T cell density tended to see longer overall survival. Adjacent lung held a median roughly 60 of the top 100 tumor clones. Measurement of T cell clonality placed uninvolved adjacent lung highest, above the level in tumor.

Material: PBMCs, obtained before any cancer treatment. This receptor was taken from a man between 40 and 70 years old with stage II lung adenocarcinoma. The V call is TRBV5-4, the J call TRBJ2-1; TRBD2 aligns across 7 bases. The CDR3 nucleotides are TGTGCCAGCAGCTCCCAAGCGGGAACTGAGCAGTTCTTC. Residues: CASSSQAGTEQFF.